This T cell receptor (beta chain) was captured by sequencing in a study of cytomegalovirus exposure and HLA in healthy donors. Study observations and caveats: Earlier analysis found most TCR beta V segments productive about 90% or about 30% of the time. Indistinguishable V segments, including TRBV6-2 and TRBV6-3, were excluded.

As to this clone: Its antigen remains unidentified.

This CDR3 region has 14 residues. The trim removed 3 bases at V and 3 bases at J, leaving 2 bases unmatched. Germline V gene data show CDR1 as LGHNA and CDR2 as YSLEER. 13 Jbeta primers and 60 Vbeta primers were used for the PCR. Some clones are missing from TCRdb's copy, which holds only in-frame ones; the method was immunoSEQ multiplex PCR. The table lists over 200,000 clones, 85% to 90% of them singletons. The chain uses TRBV4-3 and TRBJ1-1; TRBD1 matches at 9 bases. The source of this sequence is a human donor in good health. The sample comprised PBMCs. The CDR3 spells CASSHWTGDTEAFF. The CDR3 coding sequence is TGCGCCAGCAGCCATTGGACAGGGGACACTGAAGCTTTCTTT.